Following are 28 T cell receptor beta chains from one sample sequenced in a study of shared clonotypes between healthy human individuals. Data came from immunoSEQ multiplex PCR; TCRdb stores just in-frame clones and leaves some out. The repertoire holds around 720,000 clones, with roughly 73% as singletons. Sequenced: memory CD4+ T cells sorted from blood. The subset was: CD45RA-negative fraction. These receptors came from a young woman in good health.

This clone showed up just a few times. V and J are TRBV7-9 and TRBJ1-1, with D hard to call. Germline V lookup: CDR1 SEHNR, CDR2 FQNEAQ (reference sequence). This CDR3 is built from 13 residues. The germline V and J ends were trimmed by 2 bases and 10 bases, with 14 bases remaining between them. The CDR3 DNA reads TGTGCCAGCAGCTTATTCGGTGAGTCCGGAGCTTTCTTT. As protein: CASSLFGESGAFF.

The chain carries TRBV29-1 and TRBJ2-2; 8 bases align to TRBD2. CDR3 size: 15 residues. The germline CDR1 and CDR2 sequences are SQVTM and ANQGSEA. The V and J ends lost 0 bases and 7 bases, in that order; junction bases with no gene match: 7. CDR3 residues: CSVEEVGRDFGELFF. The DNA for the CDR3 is TGCAGCGTTGAAGAGGTCGGGAGGGATTTCGGGGAGCTGTTTTTT.

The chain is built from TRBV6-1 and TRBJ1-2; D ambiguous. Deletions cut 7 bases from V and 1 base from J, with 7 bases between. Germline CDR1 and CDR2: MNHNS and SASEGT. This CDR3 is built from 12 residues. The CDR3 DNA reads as TGTGCCAGCAATAGCGGTAACTATGGCTACACCTTC. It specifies CASNSGNYGYTF.

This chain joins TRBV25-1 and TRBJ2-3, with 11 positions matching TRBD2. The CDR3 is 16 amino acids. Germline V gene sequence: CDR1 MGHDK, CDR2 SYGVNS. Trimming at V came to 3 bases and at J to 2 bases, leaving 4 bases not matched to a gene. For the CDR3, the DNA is TGTGCCAGCAGTGAGGGGACTAGCGGATCCACAGATACGCAGTATTTT. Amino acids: CASSEGTSGSTDTQYF.

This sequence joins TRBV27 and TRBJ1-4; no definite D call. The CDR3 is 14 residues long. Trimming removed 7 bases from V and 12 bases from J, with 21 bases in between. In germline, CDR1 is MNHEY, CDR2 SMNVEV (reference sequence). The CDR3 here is CASTVPSDGLELFF. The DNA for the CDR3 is TGTGCCAGCACCGTCCCGAGCGACGGTCTTGAACTGTTTTTT.

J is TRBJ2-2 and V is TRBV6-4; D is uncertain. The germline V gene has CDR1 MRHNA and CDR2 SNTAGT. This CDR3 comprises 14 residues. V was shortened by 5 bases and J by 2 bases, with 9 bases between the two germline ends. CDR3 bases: TGTGCCAGCAGTCGTCACCTAAACACCGGGGAGCTGTTTTTT. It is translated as CASSRHLNTGELFF.

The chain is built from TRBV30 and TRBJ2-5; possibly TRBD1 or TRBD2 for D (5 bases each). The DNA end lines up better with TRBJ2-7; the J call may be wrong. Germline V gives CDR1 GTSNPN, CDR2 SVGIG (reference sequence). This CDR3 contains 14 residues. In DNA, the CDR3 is TGTGCCTGGAGCCCCGGGGCCATTATCTACGAGCAGTACTTC. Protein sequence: CAWSPGAIIYEQYF.

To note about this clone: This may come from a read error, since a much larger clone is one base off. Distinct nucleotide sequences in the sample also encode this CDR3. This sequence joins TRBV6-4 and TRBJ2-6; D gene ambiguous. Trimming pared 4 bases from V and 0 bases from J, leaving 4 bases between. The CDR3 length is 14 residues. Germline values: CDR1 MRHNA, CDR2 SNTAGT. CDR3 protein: CASSGTSGANVLTF. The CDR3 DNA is TGTGCCAGCAGTGGAACCTCTGGGGCCAACGTCCTGACTTTC.

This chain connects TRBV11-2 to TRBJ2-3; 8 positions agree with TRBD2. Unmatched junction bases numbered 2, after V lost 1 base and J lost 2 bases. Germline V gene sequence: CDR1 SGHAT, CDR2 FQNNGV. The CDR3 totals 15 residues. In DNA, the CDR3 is TGTGCCAGCAGCTTAGCGGGAGGGCTCACAGATACGCAGTATTTT. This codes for CASSLAGGLTDTQYF. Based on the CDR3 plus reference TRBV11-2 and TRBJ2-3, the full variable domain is EAGVAQSPRYKIIEKRQSVAFWCNPISGHATLYWYQQILGQGPKLLIQFQNNGVVDDSQLPKDRFSAERLKGVDSTLKIQPAKLEDSAVYLCASSLAGGLTDTQYFGPGTRLTVL.

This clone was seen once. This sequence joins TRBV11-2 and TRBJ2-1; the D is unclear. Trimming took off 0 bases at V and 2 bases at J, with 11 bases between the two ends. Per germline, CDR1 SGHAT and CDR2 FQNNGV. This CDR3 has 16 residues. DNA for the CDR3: TGTGCCAGCAGCTTAGACGGCTCCCTACCCTACAATGAGCAGTTCTTC. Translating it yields CASSLDGSLPYNEQFF. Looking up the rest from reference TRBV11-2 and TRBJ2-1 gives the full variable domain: EAGVAQSPRYKIIEKRQSVAFWCNPISGHATLYWYQQILGQGPKLLIQFQNNGVVDDSQLPKDRFSAERLKGVDSTLKIQPAKLEDSAVYLCASSLDGSLPYNEQFFGPGTRLTVL.

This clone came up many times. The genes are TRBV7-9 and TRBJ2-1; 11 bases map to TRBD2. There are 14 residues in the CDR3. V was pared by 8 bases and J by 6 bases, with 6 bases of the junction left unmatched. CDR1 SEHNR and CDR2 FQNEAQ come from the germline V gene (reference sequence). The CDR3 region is CASRKGTSGNEQFF. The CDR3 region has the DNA TGTGCCAGCCGCAAAGGGACTAGCGGCAATGAGCAGTTCTTC.

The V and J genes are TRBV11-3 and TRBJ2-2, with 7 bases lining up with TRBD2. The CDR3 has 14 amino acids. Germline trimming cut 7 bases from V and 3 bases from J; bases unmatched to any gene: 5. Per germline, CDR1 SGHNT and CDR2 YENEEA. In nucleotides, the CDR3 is TGTGCCAGCAAAAGCGGGAAATACACCGGGGAGCTGTTTTTT. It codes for CASKSGKYTGELFF.

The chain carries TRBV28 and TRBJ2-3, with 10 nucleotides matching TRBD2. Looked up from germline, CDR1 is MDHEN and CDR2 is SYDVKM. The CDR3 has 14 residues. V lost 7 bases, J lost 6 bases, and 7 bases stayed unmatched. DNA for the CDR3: TGTGCCAGCAATAAAGGGACTAGCGTTGATACGCAGTATTTT. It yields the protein CASNKGTSVDTQYF.

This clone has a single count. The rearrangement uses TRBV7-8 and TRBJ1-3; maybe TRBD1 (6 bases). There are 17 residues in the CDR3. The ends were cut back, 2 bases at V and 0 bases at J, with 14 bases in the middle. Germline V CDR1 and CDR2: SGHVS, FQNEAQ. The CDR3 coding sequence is TGTGCCAGCAGCTTACAGGCAGGGGCCTTCTCTGGAAACACCATATATTTT. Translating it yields CASSLQAGAFSGNTIYF.

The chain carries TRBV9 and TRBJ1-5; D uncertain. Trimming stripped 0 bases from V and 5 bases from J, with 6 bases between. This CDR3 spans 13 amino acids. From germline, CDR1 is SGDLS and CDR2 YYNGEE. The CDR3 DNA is TGTGCCAGCAGCGTAGACAAGTATCAGCCCCAGCATTTT. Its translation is CASSVDKYQPQHF.

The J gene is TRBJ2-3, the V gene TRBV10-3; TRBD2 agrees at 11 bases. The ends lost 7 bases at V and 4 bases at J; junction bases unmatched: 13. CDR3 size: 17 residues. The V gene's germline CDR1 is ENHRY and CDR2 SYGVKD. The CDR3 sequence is CAITPGLAGGGADTQYF. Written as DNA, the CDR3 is TGTGCCATCACACCAGGACTAGCGGGCGGTGGCGCAGATACGCAGTATTTT.

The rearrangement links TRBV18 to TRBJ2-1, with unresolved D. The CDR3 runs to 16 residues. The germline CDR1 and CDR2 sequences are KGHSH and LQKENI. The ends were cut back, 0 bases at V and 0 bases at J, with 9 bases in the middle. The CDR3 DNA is TGTGCCAGCTCACCACCATCAGTTAGCTCCTACAATGAGCAGTTCTTC. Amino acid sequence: CASSPPSVSSYNEQFF.

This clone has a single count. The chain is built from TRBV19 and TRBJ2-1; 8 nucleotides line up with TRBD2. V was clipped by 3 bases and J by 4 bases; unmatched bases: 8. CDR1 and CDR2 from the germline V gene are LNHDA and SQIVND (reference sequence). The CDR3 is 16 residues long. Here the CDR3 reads CASSILRLANYNEQFF. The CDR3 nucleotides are TGTGCCAGTAGTATCTTGAGACTAGCGAATTACAATGAGCAGTTCTTC.

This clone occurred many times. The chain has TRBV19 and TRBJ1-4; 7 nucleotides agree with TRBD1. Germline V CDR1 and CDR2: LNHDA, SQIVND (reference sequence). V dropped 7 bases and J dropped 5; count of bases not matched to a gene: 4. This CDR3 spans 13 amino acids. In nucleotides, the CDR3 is TGTGCCAGTACGGGACAGAGGAATGAAAAACTGTTTTTT. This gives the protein CASTGQRNEKLFF. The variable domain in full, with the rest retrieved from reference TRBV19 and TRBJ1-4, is DGGITQSPKYLFRKEGQNVTLSCEQNLNHDAMYWYRQDPGQGLRLIYYSQIVNDFQKGDIAEGYSVSREKKESFPLTVTSAQKNPTAFYLCASTGQRNEKLFFGSGTQLSVL.

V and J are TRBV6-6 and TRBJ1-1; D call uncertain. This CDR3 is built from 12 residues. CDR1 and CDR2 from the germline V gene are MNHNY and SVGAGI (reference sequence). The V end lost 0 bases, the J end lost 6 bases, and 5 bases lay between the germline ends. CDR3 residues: CASSYSGAEAFF. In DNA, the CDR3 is TGTGCCAGCAGTTACTCGGGTGCTGAAGCTTTCTTT.

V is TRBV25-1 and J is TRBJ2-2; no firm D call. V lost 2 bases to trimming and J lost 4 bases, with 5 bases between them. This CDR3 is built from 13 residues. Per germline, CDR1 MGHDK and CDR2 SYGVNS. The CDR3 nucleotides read TGTGCCAGCAGTGAAGTAGGCACCGGGGAGCTGTTTTTT. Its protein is CASSEVGTGELFF.

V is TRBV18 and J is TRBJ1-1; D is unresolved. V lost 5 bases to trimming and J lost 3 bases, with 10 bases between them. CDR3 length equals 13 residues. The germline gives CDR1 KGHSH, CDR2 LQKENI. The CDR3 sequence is CASSILRDTEAFF. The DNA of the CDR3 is TGTGCCAGCTCAATTCTTCGGGACACTGAAGCTTTCTTT. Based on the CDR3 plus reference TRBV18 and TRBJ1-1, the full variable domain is NAGVMQNPRHLVRRRGQEARLRCSPMKGHSHVYWYRQLPEEGLKFMVYLQKENIIDESGMPKERFSAEFPKEGPSILRIQQVVRGDSAAYFCASSILRDTEAFFGQGTRLTVV.

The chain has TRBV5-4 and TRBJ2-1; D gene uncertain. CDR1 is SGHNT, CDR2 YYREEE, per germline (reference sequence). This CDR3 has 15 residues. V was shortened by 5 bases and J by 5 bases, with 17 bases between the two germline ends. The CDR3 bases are TGTGCCAGCAGTTCGACTGGAATACTTAACAATGAGCAGTTCTTC. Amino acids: CASSSTGILNNEQFF.

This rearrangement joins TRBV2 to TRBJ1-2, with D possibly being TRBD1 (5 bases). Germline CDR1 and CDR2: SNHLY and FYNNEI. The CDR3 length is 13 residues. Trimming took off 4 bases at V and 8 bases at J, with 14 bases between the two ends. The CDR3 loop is CASSGNSGVGYTF. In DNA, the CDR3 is TGTGCCAGCAGTGGGAACTCGGGGGTCGGCTACACCTTC. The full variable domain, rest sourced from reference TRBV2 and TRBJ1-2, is EPEVTQTPSHQVTQMGQEVILRCVPISNHLYFYWYRQILGQKVEFLVSFYNNEISEKSEIFDDQFSVERPDGSNFTLKIRSTKLEDSAMYFCASSGNSGVGYTFGSGTRLTVV.

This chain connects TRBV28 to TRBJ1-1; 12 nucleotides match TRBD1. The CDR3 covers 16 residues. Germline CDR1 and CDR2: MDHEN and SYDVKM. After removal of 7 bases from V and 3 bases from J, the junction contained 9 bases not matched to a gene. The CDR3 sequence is CASTEGTGGFYTEAFF. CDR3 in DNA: TGTGCCAGCACAGAAGGGACAGGGGGCTTTTACACTGAAGCTTTCTTT.

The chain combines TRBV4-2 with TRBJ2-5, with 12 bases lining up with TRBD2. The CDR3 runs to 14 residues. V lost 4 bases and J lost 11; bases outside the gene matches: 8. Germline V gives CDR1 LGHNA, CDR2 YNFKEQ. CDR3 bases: TGTGCCAGCAGCCGCCGACTAGCGGGAGAAGAGCAGTACTTC. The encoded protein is CASSRRLAGEEQYF.

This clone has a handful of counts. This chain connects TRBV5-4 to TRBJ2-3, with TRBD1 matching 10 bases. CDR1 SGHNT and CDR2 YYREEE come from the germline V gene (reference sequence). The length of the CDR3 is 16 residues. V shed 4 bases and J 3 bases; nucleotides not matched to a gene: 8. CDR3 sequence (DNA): TGTGCCAGCAGCCTAGACAGGGGGCGCGTAACAGATACGCAGTATTTT. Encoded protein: CASSLDRGRVTDTQYF.

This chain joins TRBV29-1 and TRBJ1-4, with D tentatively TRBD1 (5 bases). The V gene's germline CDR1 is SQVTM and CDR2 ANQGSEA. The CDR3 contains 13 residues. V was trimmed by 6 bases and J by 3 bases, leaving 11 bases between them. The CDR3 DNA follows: TGCAGCGTGGCAGCGGGACCTAATGAAAAACTGTTTTTT. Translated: CSVAAGPNEKLFF. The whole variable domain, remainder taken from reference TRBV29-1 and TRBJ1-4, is SAVISQKPSRDICQRGTSLTIQCQVDSQVTMMFWYRQQPGQSLTLIATANQGSEATYESGFVIDKFPISRPNLTFSTLTVSNMSPEDSSIYLCSVAAGPNEKLFFGSGTQLSVL.